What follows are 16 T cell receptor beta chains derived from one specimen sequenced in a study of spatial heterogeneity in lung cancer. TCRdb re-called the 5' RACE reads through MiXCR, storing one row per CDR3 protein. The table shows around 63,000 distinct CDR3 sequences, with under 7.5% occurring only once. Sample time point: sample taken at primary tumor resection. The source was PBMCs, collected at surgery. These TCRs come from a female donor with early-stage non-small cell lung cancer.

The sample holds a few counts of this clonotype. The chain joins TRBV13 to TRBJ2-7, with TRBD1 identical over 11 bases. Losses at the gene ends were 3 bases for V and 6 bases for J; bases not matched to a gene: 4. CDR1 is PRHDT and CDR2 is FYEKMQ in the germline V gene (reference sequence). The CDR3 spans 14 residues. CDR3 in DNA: TGTGCCAGCAGCTTTTGGACAGGGGGCATCGAGCAGTACTTC. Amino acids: CASSFWTGGIEQYF.

CDR3 in DNA: TGTGCCAGCAGCCTGGACGGGCCCTACGAGCAGTACTTC. This codes for CASSLDGPYEQYF. V gene TRBV28 combines with J gene TRBJ2-7; D ambiguous. This CDR3 has 13 residues. Germline V gives CDR1 MDHEN, CDR2 SYDVKM. Deletions cut 6 bases from V and 2 bases from J, with 11 bases between. Full variable domain (remainder filled in from reference TRBV28 and TRBJ2-7): DVKVTQSSRYLVKRTGEKVFLECVQDMDHENMFWYRQDPGLGLRLIYFSYDVKMKEKGDIPEGYSVSREKKERFSLILESASTNQTSMYLCASSLDGPYEQYFGPGTRLTVT.

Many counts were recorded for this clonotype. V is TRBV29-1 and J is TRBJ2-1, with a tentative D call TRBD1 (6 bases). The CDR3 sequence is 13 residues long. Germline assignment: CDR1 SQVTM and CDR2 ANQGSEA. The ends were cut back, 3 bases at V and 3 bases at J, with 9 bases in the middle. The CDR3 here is CSVDRGGYNEQFF. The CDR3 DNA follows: TGCAGCGTTGACAGGGGTGGCTACAATGAGCAGTTCTTC.

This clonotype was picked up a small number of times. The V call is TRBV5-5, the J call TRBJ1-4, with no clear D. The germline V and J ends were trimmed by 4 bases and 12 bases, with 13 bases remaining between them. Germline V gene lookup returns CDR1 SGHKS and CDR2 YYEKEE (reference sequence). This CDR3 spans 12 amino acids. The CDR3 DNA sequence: TGTGCCAGCAGCCCCCTGGGGAAGGAACTGTTTTTT. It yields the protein CASSPLGKELFF.

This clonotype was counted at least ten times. CDR3 DNA sequence: TGTGCCAGCAGCTTGCGTCCTTCCGGGACAGGGGAAGAGACCCAGTACTTC. Its translation is CASSLRPSGTGEETQYF. The rearrangement links TRBV7-9 to TRBJ2-5, with 10 bases matching TRBD1. Germline lookup yields CDR1 SEHNR and CDR2 FQNEAQ (reference sequence). V lost 3 bases and J lost 3; bases outside the gene matches: 10. There are 17 residues in the CDR3.

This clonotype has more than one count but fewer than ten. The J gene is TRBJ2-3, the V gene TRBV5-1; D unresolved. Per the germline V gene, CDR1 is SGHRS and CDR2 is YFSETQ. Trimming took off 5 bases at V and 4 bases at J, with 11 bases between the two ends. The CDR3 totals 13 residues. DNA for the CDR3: TGCGCCAGCAGGTTTGATGAGGCAGATACGCAGTATTTT. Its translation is CASRFDEADTQYF.

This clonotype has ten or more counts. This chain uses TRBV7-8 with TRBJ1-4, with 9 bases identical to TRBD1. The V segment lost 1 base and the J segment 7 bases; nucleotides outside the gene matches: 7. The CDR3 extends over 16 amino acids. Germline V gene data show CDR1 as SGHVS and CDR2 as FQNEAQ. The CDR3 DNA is TGTGCCAGCAGCTTAGGGAACCGGGACAGGGCTGAAAAACTGTTTTTT. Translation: CASSLGNRDRAEKLFF. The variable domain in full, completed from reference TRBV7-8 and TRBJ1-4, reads GAGVSQSPRYKVAKRGQDVALRCDPISGHVSLFWYQQALGQGPEFLTYFQNEAQLDKSGLPSDRFFAERPEGSVSTLKIQRTQQEDSAVYLCASSLGNRDRAEKLFFGSGTQLSVL.

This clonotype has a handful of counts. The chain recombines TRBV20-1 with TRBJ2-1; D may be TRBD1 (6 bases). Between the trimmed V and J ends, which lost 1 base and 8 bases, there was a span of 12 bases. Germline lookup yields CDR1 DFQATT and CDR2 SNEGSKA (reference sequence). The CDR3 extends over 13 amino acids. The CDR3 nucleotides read TGCAGTGCTAGAGCCACAGGGAGCGATGAGCAGTTCTTC. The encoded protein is CSARATGSDEQFF.

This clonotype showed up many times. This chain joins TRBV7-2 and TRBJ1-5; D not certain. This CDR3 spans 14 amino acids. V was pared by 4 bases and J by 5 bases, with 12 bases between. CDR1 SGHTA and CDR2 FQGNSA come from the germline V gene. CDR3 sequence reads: CASSSDGRYQPQHF. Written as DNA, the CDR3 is TGTGCCAGCAGCTCAGATGGCAGATATCAGCCCCAGCATTTT.

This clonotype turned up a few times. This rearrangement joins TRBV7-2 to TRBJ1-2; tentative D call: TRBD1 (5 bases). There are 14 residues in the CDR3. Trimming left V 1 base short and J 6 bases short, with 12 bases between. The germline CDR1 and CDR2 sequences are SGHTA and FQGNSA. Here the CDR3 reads CASSLEGAVNGYTF. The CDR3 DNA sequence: TGTGCCAGCAGCTTAGAAGGGGCGGTAAATGGCTACACCTTC.

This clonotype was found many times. CDR3 in amino acids: CASSEGARETQYF. Here the CDR3 DNA reads TGCGCCAGCTCGGAAGGGGCTCGGGAGACCCAGTACTTC. The V gene is TRBV5-1, the J gene TRBJ2-5; a possible D gene is TRBD1 (5 bases). Per germline, CDR1 SGHRS and CDR2 YFSETQ. This CDR3 region has 13 residues. V was pared by 7 bases and J by 5 bases, with 15 bases between. Variable domain in full (rest from reference TRBV5-1 and TRBJ2-5): KAGVTQTPRYLIKTRGQQVTLSCSPISGHRSVSWYQQTPGQGLQFLFEYFSETQRNKGNFPGRFSGRQFSNSRSEMNVSTLELGDSALYLCASSEGARETQYFGPGTRLLVL.

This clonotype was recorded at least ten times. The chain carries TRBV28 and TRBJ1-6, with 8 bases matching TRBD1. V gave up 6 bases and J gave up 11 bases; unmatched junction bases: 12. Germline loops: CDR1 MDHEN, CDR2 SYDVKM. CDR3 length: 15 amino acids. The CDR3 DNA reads TGTGCCAGCAGCCTAACAGGGGGGATTTGGGCACCCCTCCACTTT. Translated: CASSLTGGIWAPLHF.

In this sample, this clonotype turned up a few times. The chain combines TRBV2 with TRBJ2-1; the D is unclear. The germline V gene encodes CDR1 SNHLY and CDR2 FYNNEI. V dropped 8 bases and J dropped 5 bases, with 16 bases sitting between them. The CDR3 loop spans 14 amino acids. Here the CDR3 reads CASQSVSFDNEQFF. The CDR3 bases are TGTGCCAGCCAATCGGTCAGTTTCGACAATGAGCAGTTCTTC.

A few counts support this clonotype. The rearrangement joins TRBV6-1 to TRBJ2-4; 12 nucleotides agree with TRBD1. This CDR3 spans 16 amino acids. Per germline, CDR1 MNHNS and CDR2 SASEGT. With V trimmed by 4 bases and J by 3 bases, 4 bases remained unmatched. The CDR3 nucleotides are TGTGCCAGCAGTGGGGGGACAGGGGGCCTCAAAAACATTCAGTACTTC. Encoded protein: CASSGGTGGLKNIQYF.

The CDR3 DNA is TGTGCCAGCAGCTTAGCCGAGGGGGCGTTGGACACCGGGGAGCTGTTTTTT. As protein: CASSLAEGALDTGELFF. The V and J genes are TRBV7-9 and TRBJ2-2, with 7 bases fitting TRBD1. The V segment lost 0 bases and the J segment 3 bases; nucleotides outside the gene matches: 7. The CDR3 runs to 17 residues. Germline V gene data show CDR1 as SEHNR and CDR2 as FQNEAQ (reference sequence).

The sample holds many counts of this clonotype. CDR3 loop: CSARVRVGANVLTF. Written as DNA, the CDR3 is TGCAGTGCTAGAGTCAGGGTCGGGGCCAACGTCCTGACTTTC. The gene calls are TRBV20-1 and TRBJ2-6, with a weak D call TRBD1 (5 bases). V dropped 1 base and J dropped 4 bases, with 8 bases sitting between them. The CDR3 length is 14 residues. Looked up from germline, CDR1 is DFQATT and CDR2 is SNEGSKA (reference sequence).